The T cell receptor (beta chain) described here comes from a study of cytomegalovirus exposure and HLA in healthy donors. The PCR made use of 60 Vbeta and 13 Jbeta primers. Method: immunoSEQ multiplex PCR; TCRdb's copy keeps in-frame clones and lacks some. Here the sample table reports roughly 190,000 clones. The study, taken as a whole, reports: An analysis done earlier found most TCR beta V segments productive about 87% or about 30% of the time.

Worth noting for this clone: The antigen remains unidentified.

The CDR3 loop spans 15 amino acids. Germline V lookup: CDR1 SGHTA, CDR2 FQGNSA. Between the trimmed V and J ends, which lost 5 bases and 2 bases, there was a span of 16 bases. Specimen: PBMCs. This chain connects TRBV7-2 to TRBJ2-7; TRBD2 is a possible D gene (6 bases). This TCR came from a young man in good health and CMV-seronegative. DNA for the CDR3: TGTGCCAGCAGCCAATTCCCGGGACTCACCTACGAGCAGTACTTC. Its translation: CASSQFPGLTYEQYF.